One T cell receptor (beta chain) is described in this entry. The antigen is not known. These data are taken from a study of beta chain features in type 1 diabetes. Whole-study results and caveats: Shorter TCRB CDR3s, moderately but significantly so, marked every one of the four CD4+ subsets in Type 1 diabetes patients.

The CDR3 totals 15 residues. With 4 bases removed from V and 7 bases from J, the gap between germline ends came to 18 bases. The V gene's germline CDR1 is SGHDN and CDR2 FVKESK. Expressed TCRB transcripts were sequenced after all isolated RNA was converted to cDNA. Profiling relied on immunoSEQ multiplex PCR, and the TCRdb table lists in-frame clones only, not all of them. The profile shows about 150,000 clones, under 13% of them singletons. This sequence joins TRBV14 and TRBJ2-3, with D perhaps matching TRBD2 (6 bases). The sample comprised central memory CD4+ T cells from blood. This TCR was recovered from a man aged 25-45 years with type 1 diabetes. CDR3 sequence reads: CASSPTGTSWHTQYF. The CDR3 DNA is TGTGCCAGCAGCCCGACCGGGACTTCCTGGCATACGCAGTATTTT.